The 20 T cell receptor beta chains given below trace back to one sample, sequenced in a study of regulatory T cells in long-lasting Graves disease. Documented time point: newly diagnosed GD, antithyroid drugs for less than 3 months. The TCR library used RNA extracted from PBMCs. Arm-PCR of CDR3 regions and iRepertoire HTBI primers were used to build TCR beta libraries. MiXCR, run by TCRdb on the multiplex PCR reads, gives a single entry per CDR3 protein. The sample records approximately 360,000 distinct CDR3 sequences, around 11% being singletons. The data also belong to a second study, concerning T cells in Graves' hyperthyroidism and ophthalmopathy.

The source was peripheral blood mononuclear cells (PBMCs), collected at new diagnosis, from a patient treated with antithyroid drugs. The receptors were sampled from a woman between 18 and 29 years old with Graves disease.

This clonotype occurred many times. This chain connects TRBV11-2 to TRBJ1-4; D possibly corresponds to TRBD1 (5 bases). The germline V gene encodes CDR1 SGHAT and CDR2 FQNNGV. The V end was cut by 2 bases, the J end by 13 bases, with 8 bases between. This CDR3 has 11 residues. CDR3 residues: CASSLQGRLFF. CDR3 nucleotide sequence: TGTGCCAGCAGCTTACAGGGAAGACTGTTTTTT.

This clonotype was detected a few times. The rearrangement joins TRBV10-3 to TRBJ2-3; 12 positions agree with TRBD2. With V trimmed by 2 bases and J by 2 bases, 2 bases remained unmatched. The CDR3 spans 16 residues. Germline V gene data show CDR1 as ENHRY and CDR2 as SYGVKD. The CDR3 DNA is TGTGCCATCAGTGAGGGGACTAGCGGGTTCACAGATACGCAGTATTTT. Translating gives CAISEGTSGFTDTQYF.

This clonotype was seen many times. V is TRBV27 and J is TRBJ2-7; 10 nucleotides line up with TRBD1. The CDR3 contains 15 residues. Unmatched junction bases numbered 6, after V lost 5 bases and J lost 2 bases. Germline V CDR1 and CDR2: MNHEY, SMNVEV (reference sequence). The chain's CDR3 is CASSSRDRGTYEQYF. The CDR3 DNA reads as TGTGCCAGCAGTAGCCGGGACAGGGGAACCTACGAGCAGTACTTC.

Ten or more counts support this clonotype. This rearrangement joins TRBV20-1 to TRBJ2-1; 12 nucleotides agree with TRBD2. Trimming removed 6 bases from V and 0 bases from J; junction bases left unmatched: 6. The CDR3 is 16 amino acids. CDR1 DFQATT and CDR2 SNEGSKA come from the germline V gene (reference sequence). The CDR3 sequence: CSAVTSGGSSYNEQFF. The CDR3 bases are TGCAGTGCCGTTACTAGCGGGGGGAGCTCCTACAATGAGCAGTTCTTC.

V and J are TRBV7-3 and TRBJ1-5, with unresolved D. Deletions cut 0 bases from V and 8 bases from J, with 11 bases between. Germline V gene lookup returns CDR1 SGHTA and CDR2 FQGTGA. The CDR3 totals 14 residues. Here the CDR3 reads CASSLTGGGEPQHF. The CDR3 DNA follows: TGTGCCAGCAGCTTAACAGGAGGCGGAGAGCCCCAGCATTTT. Full variable domain (outside the CDR3, taken from reference TRBV7-3 and TRBJ1-5): GAGVSQTPSNKVTEKGKYVELRCDPISGHTALYWYRQSLGQGPEFLIYFQGTGAADDSGLPNDRFFAVRPEGSVSTLKIQRTERGDSAVYLCASSLTGGGEPQHFGDGTRLSIL.

The V call is TRBV6-5, the J call TRBJ2-1, with a tentative D call TRBD2 (6 bases). V lost 0 bases, J lost 0 bases, and 12 bases lay in between. The V gene's germline CDR1 is MNHEY and CDR2 SVGAGI. This CDR3 spans 17 amino acids. The CDR3 region is CASSYSRRGSSYNEQFF. Here the CDR3 DNA reads TGTGCCAGCAGTTACTCCCGGCGGGGAAGCTCCTACAATGAGCAGTTCTTC.

The sample holds many counts of this clonotype. The chain is built from TRBV24-1 and TRBJ2-1; D is unclear. V lost 1 base and J lost 15, with 15 bases in between. In germline, CDR1 is KGHDR, CDR2 SFDVKD. This CDR3 spans 13 amino acids. CDR3 in DNA: TGTGCCACCAGTGATTTACCCAACCGTACTCGGTTCTTC. Its protein is CATSDLPNRTRFF.

V is TRBV6-1 and J is TRBJ1-2; tentative D call: TRBD1 (5 bases). The germline gives CDR1 MNHNS, CDR2 SASEGT. The CDR3 is 13 amino acids. With 8 bases removed from V and 4 bases from J, the gap between germline ends came to 14 bases. CDR3 sequence: CASAGTHGYGYTF. The CDR3 nucleotides are TGTGCCAGCGCCGGGACCCACGGCTATGGCTACACCTTC.

The rearrangement uses TRBV12-3 or TRBV12-4 and TRBJ2-5; 9 bases are a match to TRBD2. The V segment lost 6 bases and the J segment 4 bases; nucleotides outside the gene matches: 6. The CDR3 has 14 amino acids. CDR3 nucleotide sequence: TGTGCCAGCAGGGCCGGGACTAGCACAGAGACCCAGTACTTC. Residues: CASRAGTSTETQYF.

This clonotype was found many times. This chain links TRBV7-9 with TRBJ1-2, with D uncertain. In germline, CDR1 is SEHNR, CDR2 FQNEAQ (reference sequence). Deletions cut 0 bases from V and 2 bases from J, with 13 bases between. The CDR3 has 16 residues. CDR3 sequence reads: CASSLAEAEYNYGYTF. The CDR3 DNA sequence: TGTGCCAGCAGCTTAGCGGAGGCAGAATACAACTATGGCTACACCTTC.

This clonotype was seen a handful of times. This chain uses TRBV4-3 with TRBJ1-1; D uncertain. In germline, CDR1 is LGHNA, CDR2 YSLEER. V lost 1 base and J 1 base, leaving 7 bases between the germline ends. This CDR3 is 14 amino acids long. Here the CDR3 DNA reads TGCGCCAGCAGCCAAGTGGGGAGGAACACTGAAGCTTTCTTT. Protein: CASSQVGRNTEAFF.

This clonotype was counted at least ten times. This chain links TRBV2 with TRBJ2-7, with a weak D call TRBD2 (6 bases). The CDR3 is 15 residues long. Germline V gives CDR1 SNHLY, CDR2 FYNNEI. V was cut by 3 bases and J by 0 bases, with 12 bases left in between. CDR3 coding DNA: TGTGCCAGCAGTGATTTAGCGGCGAGCTCCTACGAGCAGTACTTC. Translated, it gives CASSDLAASSYEQYF. Looking up the rest from reference TRBV2 and TRBJ2-7 gives the full variable domain: EPEVTQTPSHQVTQMGQEVILRCVPISNHLYFYWYRQILGQKVEFLVSFYNNEISEKSEIFDDQFSVERPDGSNFTLKIRSTKLEDSAMYFCASSDLAASSYEQYFGPGTRLTVT.

This clonotype was picked up many times. The chain recombines TRBV12-3 or TRBV12-4 with TRBJ2-5; 9 nucleotides match TRBD1. The CDR3 is 15 amino acids. The junction had 6 bases not matched to a gene; V was cut back by 2 bases and J by 5 bases. The CDR3 loop is CASSLYRGLRETQYF. The CDR3 nucleotides are TGTGCCAGCAGTTTATACAGGGGGCTGCGGGAGACCCAGTACTTC.

This clonotype was seen a few times. This chain links TRBV28 with TRBJ2-7; D might be TRBD2 (6 bases). Germline loops: CDR1 MDHEN, CDR2 SYDVKM. This CDR3 region has 13 residues. V shed 1 base and J shed 12 bases, with 16 bases lying between them. The CDR3 DNA follows: TGTGCCAGCAGTTTATCCCACGGACTGCGGGGGTACTTC. It translates to CASSLSHGLRGYF.

The V gene is TRBV7-9, the J gene TRBJ1-3; 12 nucleotides agree with TRBD1. Germline CDR1 is SEHNR and CDR2 is FQNEAQ (reference sequence). V dropped 5 bases and J dropped 9; count of bases not matched to a gene: 11. This CDR3 has 16 amino acids. This chain's CDR3 is CASSIPGQGAGGTIYF. CDR3 nucleotide sequence: TGTGCCAGCAGCATCCCGGGACAGGGGGCGGGCGGCACCATATATTTT.

In this sample, this clonotype turned up many times. V usage is TRBV12-3 or TRBV12-4 and J usage is TRBJ1-6; D unresolved. The length of the CDR3 is 14 residues. The V gene lost 2 bases and the J gene lost 10 bases, with 12 bases spanning the gap. In DNA, the CDR3 is TGTGCCAGCAGTTTATTAGATCCCACGTCACCCCTCCACTTT. It is translated as CASSLLDPTSPLHF.

This clonotype was detected many times. This chain uses TRBV28 with TRBJ2-3; D remains ambiguous. This CDR3 comprises 14 residues. Trimming took off 7 bases at V and 6 bases at J, with 17 bases between the two ends. Germline loops: CDR1 MDHEN, CDR2 SYDVKM. The chain's CDR3 is CASIRPGDADTQYF. The CDR3 DNA is TGTGCCAGCATTCGACCTGGAGACGCGGATACGCAGTATTTT.

This clonotype came up many times. The genes are TRBV4-3 and TRBJ1-2; D unclear. In germline, CDR1 is LGHNA, CDR2 YSLEER. The CDR3 extends over 16 amino acids. Between the trimmed V and J ends, which lost 0 bases and 4 bases, there was a span of 15 bases. CDR3: CASSQDRAGVSYGYTF. As DNA, the CDR3 is TGCGCCAGCAGCCAAGATCGGGCGGGTGTCAGCTATGGCTACACCTTC.

This chain connects TRBV7-9 to TRBJ1-2; D uncertain. V shed 1 base and J shed 6 bases, with 9 bases lying between them. The germline V gene has CDR1 SEHNR and CDR2 FQNEAQ (reference sequence). CDR3 length equals 13 residues. The CDR3 DNA follows: TGTGCCAGCAGCTTAGGGGAAACCCATGGCTACACCTTC. Translation gives CASSLGETHGYTF.

This clonotype was recorded at least ten times. The CDR3 nucleotides read TGTGCCAGCAGCTTACTGACCATGAACACTGAAGCTTTCTTT. Amino acid sequence: CASSLLTMNTEAFF. V and J are TRBV7-2 and TRBJ1-1; D unclear. V shed 2 bases and J shed 0 bases, with 7 bases lying between them. The CDR3 runs 14 residues. Germline-derived CDR1 and CDR2 are SGHTA and FQGNSA.